This T cell receptor beta chain was sequenced for a study of shared clonotypes between healthy human individuals (TCRdb year 2020). About the investigation overall: A few men and two women, aged 18 to 49 years, made up the cohort. Per donor, three plates each were used for CD4 naive and CD4 memory, two for CD8 naive, and one for CD8 memory. The study deeply sequenced blood TCR repertoires of about 5 healthy adults to estimate repertoire size and the extent of clonotype sharing between individuals. To increase sequencing depth and limit assay-specific biases, different laboratories used diverse techniques to prepare libraries and sequence TCR repertoires. Between about 0.85 and 10 billion PBMCs per donor were obtained by leukapheresis. Summary of the overall study and its limitations: Because the study included only a small number of donors, the genetic and exposure-history diversity represented was limited. Higher generation probabilities were observed for clonotypes shared by all four sorted-subset donors than for non-shared clonotypes. Sharing across a few donors was observed for around 5% of naive CD4, 3.5% of naive CD8, over 2% of memory CD4, and roughly 0.4% of memory CD8 clonotypes. Sampling was limited to blood, and TCR repertoires in tissue likely differ from TCR repertoires in blood. Estimated clonotype richness was generally larger for naive than for memory subsets. Incomplete sequencing was indicated by rarefaction of sorted-subset datasets, despite the large sequencing depth. Pairwise subsampling led to the expectation that sequencing depth would affect the degree of clonotype sharing among donors.

Donors were healthy HIV-negative adults with no recently reported acute infections or vaccinations. Every donor was a Caucasian adult living in Nashville, Tennessee, USA. CD4+ T cells were enriched through magnetic negative selection, after which naive cells were positively selected on CD45RA and the remaining negative fraction served as the memory subset. Blood was obtained by leukapheresis, after which PBMCs were separated by Ficoll-Histopaque density gradient centrifugation and cryopreserved in liquid nitrogen vapor phase. Analytical flow cytometry was used to check the purity and quantity of each magnetically sorted T cell population. Genomic DNA was isolated from each sorted fraction and quantified by UV absorbance on a Nanodrop 2000c. V is pruned by 6 bases and J by 4 bases, leaving 6 bases of the junction without a gene match. The germline V gene (reference sequence) sets CDR1 to MNHEY and CDR2 to SMNVEV. Its CDR3 holds 14 amino acids, cysteine through phenylalanine. The CDR3 DNA has 42 bases and is translated from base 1.

Concerning this clone: Its binding antigen is unknown. Base-call qualities are not available, and no considerably larger clone is one nucleotide away.

Using the deep immunoSEQ assay, TCR CDR3 regions were amplified from genomic DNA by multiplex PCR. Extracted genomic DNA from each cell subset was spread evenly across all wells of several immunoSEQ 96-well plates, with each plate serving as a replicate. For sorted subsets, approximately 0.2 ug of genomic DNA, equivalent to 30,000 or so T cell genomes, went into each replicate PCR. Purified libraries were measured with a Qubit 3.0 fluorometer, size-checked on a Bioanalyzer 2100, and measured again with the KAPA Library Quantification kit. Every immunoSEQ 96-well plate was sequenced on a separate single-read 150-cycle Illumina NextSeq 550 flow cell. In the paper's pipeline: The immunoSEQ output contained only junctional sequences without quality scores, so filtering could not match that applied to full-length reads. Sequences were annotated with PyIR, a Python wrapper for IgBLAST v1.9, using IMGT germline references to assign V/J genes and CDR3. Reads with weak V/J assignments (E-value above 1e-6), missing CDR3, stop codons, out-of-frame junctions, or ambiguous translated residues were removed. A V3J clonotype was defined by an identical inferred V gene, J gene, and CDR3 amino acid sequence. The percentage overlap between two repertoires was calculated by dividing the number of shared unique clonotypes by the size of the smaller repertoire. Repertoire richness was assessed with RTK rarefaction, the Chao1 estimator, and Recon v2.1 estimates of unobserved clonotypes. For all TCRbeta clonotypes obtained by the gDNA method from a handful of donors, generation probabilities were computed with OLGA. In TCRdb, the immuneACCESS table is reduced to in-frame sequences with V and J assigned. These tables do not hold every clone; where another copy was compared, an unresolved V gene accounts for under half, and the others remain unexplained. V and J calls and clone size follow that table, whereas D and trimming were derived from the DNA. The sample table shows about 180,000 clones, and over 80% are seen once. The top ten constitute around 0.067% of the sample.

This TCR was sampled from a woman in her twenties or thirties in good health. The chain is made from TRBV27 and TRBJ1-5; 7 central nucleotides agree with TRBD1. Material: naive CD4+ T cells sorted from blood. Per the publication, the cell subset or site label means: CD45RA+ positively selected. DNA sequence: TGTGCCAGCAGCCTCAACAGGGGTAATCAGCCCCAGCATTTT. The resulting protein is CASSLNRGNQPQHF.